This TCR beta chain stems from a study of T cells in Graves' hyperthyroidism and ophthalmopathy. The study's findings and limits: Most thyroid clonotypes that were expanded above 0.001 also turned up in blood.

The V end lost 2 bases, the J end lost 4 bases, and 5 bases lay between the germline ends. CDR3 length: 11 residues. Germline V gives CDR1 DFQATT, CDR2 SNEGSKA (reference sequence). RNA transcripts provided the source from which TCR beta CDR3 regions were amplified. HTBI primers were employed in a first-round RT-PCR of the TCR CDR3. MiXCR, run by TCRdb on the multiplex PCR reads, gives a single entry per CDR3 protein. This table has hundreds of thousands of distinct CDR3 sequences, around 15% appearing once. Researchers barred patients who had uncontrolled infection, other autoimmune disease, pregnancy or lactation. Turning to this clonotype: Its specificity is unknown.

This clonotype was obtained from a woman aged 18 to 35 with Graves' hyperthyroidism. The sequenced sample was blood. V and J are TRBV20-1 and TRBJ2-5; D is unresolved. The CDR3 sequence is CSARHLETQYF. The CDR3 DNA reads TGCAGTGCTAGACACTTAGAGACCCAGTACTTC.